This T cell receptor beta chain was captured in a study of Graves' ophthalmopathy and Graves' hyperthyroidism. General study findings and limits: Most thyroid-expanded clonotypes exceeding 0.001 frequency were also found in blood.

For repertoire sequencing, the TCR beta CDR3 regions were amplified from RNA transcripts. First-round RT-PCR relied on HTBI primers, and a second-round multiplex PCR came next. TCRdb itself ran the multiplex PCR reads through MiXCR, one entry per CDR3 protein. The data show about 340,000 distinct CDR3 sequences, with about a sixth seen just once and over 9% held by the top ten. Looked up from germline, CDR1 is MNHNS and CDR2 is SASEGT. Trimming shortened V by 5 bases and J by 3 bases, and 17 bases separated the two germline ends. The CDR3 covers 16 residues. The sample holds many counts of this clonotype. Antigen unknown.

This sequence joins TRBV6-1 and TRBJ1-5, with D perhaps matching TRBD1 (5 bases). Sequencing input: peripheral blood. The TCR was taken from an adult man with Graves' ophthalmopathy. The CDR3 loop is CASSRQIIGYNQPQHF. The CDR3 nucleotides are TGTGCCAGCAGTAGACAGATTATTGGGTACAATCAGCCCCAGCATTTT.